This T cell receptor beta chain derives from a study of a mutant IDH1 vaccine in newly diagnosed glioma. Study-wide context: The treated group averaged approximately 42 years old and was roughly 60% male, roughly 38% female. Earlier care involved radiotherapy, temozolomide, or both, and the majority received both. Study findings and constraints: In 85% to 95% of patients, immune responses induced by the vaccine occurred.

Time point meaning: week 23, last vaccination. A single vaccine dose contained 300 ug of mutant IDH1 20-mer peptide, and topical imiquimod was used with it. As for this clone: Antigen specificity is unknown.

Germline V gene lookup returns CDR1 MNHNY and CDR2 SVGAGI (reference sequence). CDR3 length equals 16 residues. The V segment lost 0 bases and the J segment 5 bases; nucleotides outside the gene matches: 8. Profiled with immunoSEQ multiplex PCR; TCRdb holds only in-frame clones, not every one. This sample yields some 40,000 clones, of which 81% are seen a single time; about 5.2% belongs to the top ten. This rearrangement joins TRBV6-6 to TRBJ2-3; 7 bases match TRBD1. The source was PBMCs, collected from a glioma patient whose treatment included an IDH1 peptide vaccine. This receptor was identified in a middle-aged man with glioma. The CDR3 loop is CASSYSPGGGGDTQYF. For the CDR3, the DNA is TGTGCCAGCAGTTACTCGCCAGGGGGTGGGGGAGATACGCAGTATTTT.